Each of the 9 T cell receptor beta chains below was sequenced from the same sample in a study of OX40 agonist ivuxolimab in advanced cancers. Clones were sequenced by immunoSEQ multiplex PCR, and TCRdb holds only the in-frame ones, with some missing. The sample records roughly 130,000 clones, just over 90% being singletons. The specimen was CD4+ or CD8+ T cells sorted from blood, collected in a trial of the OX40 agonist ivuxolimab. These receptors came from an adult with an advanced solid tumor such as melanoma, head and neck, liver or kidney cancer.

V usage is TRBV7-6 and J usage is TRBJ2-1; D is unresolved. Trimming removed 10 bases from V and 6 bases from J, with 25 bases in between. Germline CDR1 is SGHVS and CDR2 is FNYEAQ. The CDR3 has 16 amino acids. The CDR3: CATQLRPVSPLNEQFF. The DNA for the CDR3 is TGTGCCACCCAGCTTAGACCGGTATCCCCCCTCAATGAGCAGTTCTTC. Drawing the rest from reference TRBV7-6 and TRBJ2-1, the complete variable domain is GAGVSQSPRYKVTKRGQDVALRCDPISGHVSLYWYRQALGQGPEFLTYFNYEAQQDKSGLPNDRFSAERPEGSISTLTIQRTEQRDSAMYRCATQLRPVSPLNEQFFGPGTRLTVL.

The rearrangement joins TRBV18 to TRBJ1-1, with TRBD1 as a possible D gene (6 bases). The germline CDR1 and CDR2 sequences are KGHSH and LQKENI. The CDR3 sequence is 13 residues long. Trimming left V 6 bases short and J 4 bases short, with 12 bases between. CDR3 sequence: CASSLIGGTEAFF. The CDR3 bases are TGTGCCAGCTCCCTGATAGGGGGCACTGAAGCTTTCTTT.

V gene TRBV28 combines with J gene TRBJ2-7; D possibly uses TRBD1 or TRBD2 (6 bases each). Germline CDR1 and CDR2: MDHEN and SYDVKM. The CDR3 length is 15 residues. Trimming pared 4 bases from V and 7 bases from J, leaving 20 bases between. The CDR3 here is CASSWVGGSTREQYF. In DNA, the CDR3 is TGTGCCAGCAGTTGGGTAGGGGGGTCTACGAGGGAGCAGTACTTC.

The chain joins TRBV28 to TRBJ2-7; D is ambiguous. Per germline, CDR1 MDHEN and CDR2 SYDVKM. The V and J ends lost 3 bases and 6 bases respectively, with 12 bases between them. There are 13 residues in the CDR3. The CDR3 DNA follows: TGTGCCAGCAGTTTCCCCGACTTAGGCGAGCAGTACTTC. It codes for CASSFPDLGEQYF.

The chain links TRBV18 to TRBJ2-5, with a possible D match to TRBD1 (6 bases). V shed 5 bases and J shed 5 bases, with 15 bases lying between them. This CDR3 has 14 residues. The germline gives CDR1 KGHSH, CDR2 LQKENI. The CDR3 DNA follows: TGTGCCAGCTCATTAGGGGTCCAGGGGGAGACCCAGTACTTC. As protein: CASSLGVQGETQYF.

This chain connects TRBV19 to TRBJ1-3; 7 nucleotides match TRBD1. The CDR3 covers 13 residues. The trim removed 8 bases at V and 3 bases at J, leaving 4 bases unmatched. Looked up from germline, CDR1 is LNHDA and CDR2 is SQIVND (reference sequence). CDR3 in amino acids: CASSQGFGNTIYF. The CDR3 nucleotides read TGTGCCAGTTCACAGGGGTTTGGAAACACCATATATTTT.

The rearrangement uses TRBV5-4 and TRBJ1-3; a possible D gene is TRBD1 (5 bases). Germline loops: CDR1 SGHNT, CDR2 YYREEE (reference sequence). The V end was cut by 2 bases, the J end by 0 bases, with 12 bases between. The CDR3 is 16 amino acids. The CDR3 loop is CASSFSGAASGNTIYF. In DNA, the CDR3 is TGTGCCAGCAGCTTCTCCGGGGCCGCCTCTGGAAACACCATATATTTT.

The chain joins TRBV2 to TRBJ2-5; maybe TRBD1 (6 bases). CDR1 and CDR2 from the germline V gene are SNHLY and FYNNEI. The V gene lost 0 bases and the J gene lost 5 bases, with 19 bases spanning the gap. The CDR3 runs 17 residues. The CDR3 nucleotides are TGTGCCAGCAGTGAAGCGCTTCTCCAGGGGCCGGAGGAGACCCAGTACTTC. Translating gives CASSEALLQGPEETQYF.

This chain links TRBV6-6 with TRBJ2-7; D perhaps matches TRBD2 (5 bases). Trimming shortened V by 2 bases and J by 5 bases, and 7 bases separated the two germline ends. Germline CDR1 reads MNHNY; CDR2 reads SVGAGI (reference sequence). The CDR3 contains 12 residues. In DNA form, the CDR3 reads TGTGCCAGCAGTTACCGGGGAGACGAGCAGTACTTC. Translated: CASSYRGDEQYF.